These 16 T cell receptor beta chains originate from one sample sequenced in a study of human thymus T cells. Here immunoSEQ multiplex PCR was the method, and the copy in TCRdb shows in-frame clones only, minus some. This table has some 120,000 clones, about 93% appearing once. Resections from corrective heart surgery provided thymus tissue. Input material: thymus tissue. These receptor sequences come from a boy less than two years old with a congenital heart defect but otherwise immunologically healthy.

The gene calls are TRBV28 and TRBJ2-3; D may be TRBD1 (6 bases). V lost 4 bases and J 0 bases, leaving 17 bases between the germline ends. Germline V gene data show CDR1 as MDHEN and CDR2 as SYDVKM. The length of the CDR3 is 17 residues. CDR3 DNA sequence: TGTGCCAGCAGTTCCCCCCCCAGGGGAGACAGCACAGATACGCAGTATTTT. It is translated as CASSSPPRGDSTDTQYF.

The chain combines TRBV2 with TRBJ2-2; D is perhaps TRBD1 or TRBD2 (6 bases each). This CDR3 contains 15 residues. The ends were cut back, 6 bases at V and 4 bases at J, with 15 bases in the middle. Per the germline V gene, CDR1 is SNHLY and CDR2 is FYNNEI. The CDR3 is CASRGGAGATGELFF. The CDR3 coding sequence is TGTGCCAGCAGGGGCGGGGCAGGGGCCACCGGGGAGCTGTTTTTT.

The chain links TRBV6-6 to TRBJ2-3, with D tentatively TRBD2 (5 bases). Germline CDR1 reads MNHNY; CDR2 reads SVGAGI (reference sequence). V was shortened by 4 bases and J by 9 bases, with 14 bases between the two germline ends. CDR3 length: 13 residues. CDR3 amino acids: CASSSPLGSTQYF. The CDR3 DNA is TGTGCCAGCAGTTCCCCACTAGGGAGCACGCAGTATTTT.

This chain joins TRBV10-3 and TRBJ1-4; perhaps TRBD1 as D (5 bases). Per the germline V gene, CDR1 is ENHRY and CDR2 is SYGVKD. Deletions cut 11 bases from V and 5 bases from J, with 15 bases between. The CDR3 is 13 residues long. The CDR3 is CALGTAKNEKLFF. CDR3 sequence (DNA): TGTGCCCTTGGGACGGCGAAAAATGAAAAACTGTTTTTT.

The rearrangement links TRBV27 to TRBJ1-2; D is unclear. The germline V gene encodes CDR1 MNHEY and CDR2 SMNVEV (reference sequence). V dropped 5 bases and J dropped 6 bases, with 13 bases sitting between them. This CDR3 comprises 13 residues. The CDR3 nucleotides read TGTGCCAGCAGTCCGAACCCGGAGAATGGCTACACCTTC. Its protein is CASSPNPENGYTF.

In nucleotides, the CDR3 is TGCGCCAGCAGCCAAGATTTGGGGGGAAATCAAGAGACCCAGTACTTC. This encodes CASSQDLGGNQETQYF. V usage is TRBV4-3 and J usage is TRBJ2-5; the D gene is possibly TRBD2 (6 bases). The CDR3 runs to 16 residues. Germline CDR1 reads LGHNA; CDR2 reads YSLEER. The germline V and J ends were trimmed by 0 bases and 2 bases, with 13 bases remaining between them.

The chain couples TRBV18 to TRBJ1-5; tentative D call: TRBD1 (5 bases). The CDR3 is 14 amino acids. CDR1 is KGHSH, CDR2 LQKENI, per germline. Trimming removed 3 bases at V and 5 bases at J, with 11 bases between. CDR3 sequence reads: CASSPPGRDQPQHF. As DNA, the CDR3 is TGTGCCAGCTCACCTCCAGGGAGGGATCAGCCCCAGCATTTT.

This chain joins TRBV28 and TRBJ2-5, with D possibly being TRBD2 (6 bases). Per germline, CDR1 MDHEN and CDR2 SYDVKM. V was trimmed by 3 bases and J by 4 bases, leaving 15 bases between them. The CDR3 length is 15 residues. CDR3: CASSLGGARVETQYF. The DNA for the CDR3 is TGTGCCAGCAGTTTGGGCGGGGCCCGAGTAGAGACCCAGTACTTC.

This clone was picked up a small number of times. The chain joins TRBV7-9 to TRBJ1-1; D might be TRBD1 (6 bases). From germline, CDR1 is SEHNR and CDR2 FQNEAQ (reference sequence). The CDR3 has 13 residues. V dropped 1 base and J dropped 7 bases, with 10 bases sitting between them. The CDR3 loop is CASSLVGAGEAFF. The DNA for the CDR3 is TGTGCCAGCAGCTTAGTGGGGGCGGGTGAAGCTTTCTTT.

The chain is built from TRBV25-1 and TRBJ1-4; 9 bases match TRBD1. The V and J ends lost 5 bases and 8 bases, in that order; junction bases with no gene match: 18. Germline CDR1 MGHDK, CDR2 SYGVNS. The CDR3 extends over 18 amino acids. The CDR3 here is CASSNPGQGDAEGEKLFF. As DNA, the CDR3 is TGTGCCAGCAGTAATCCGGGACAGGGTGACGCCGAGGGGGAAAAACTGTTTTTT.

This chain's CDR3 is CASSYKPGARRIKAAEQYF. The CDR3 bases are TGTGCCAGCAGTTACAAACCAGGGGCCCGCAGGATCAAGGCGGCCGAGCAGTACTTC. This chain joins TRBV27 and TRBJ2-7, with D perhaps TRBD1 (6 bases). Germline V gives CDR1 MNHEY, CDR2 SMNVEV (reference sequence). The CDR3 covers 19 residues. V gave up 4 bases and J gave up 6 bases, with 31 bases separating them.

The chain has TRBV29-1 and TRBJ2-1, with a possible D match to TRBD2 (5 bases). The CDR3 is 11 residues long. Trimming shortened V by 2 bases and J by 7 bases, and 6 bases separated the two germline ends. Germline CDR1 SQVTM, CDR2 ANQGSEA. The CDR3 is CSVESGNEQFF. The DNA of the CDR3 is TGCAGCGTTGAATCGGGGAATGAGCAGTTCTTC.

The chain is built from TRBV19 and TRBJ1-1; weak D call: TRBD1 (6 bases). Germline values: CDR1 LNHDA, CDR2 SQIVND (reference sequence). V lost 6 bases, J lost 4 bases, and 12 bases lay in between. CDR3 length: 13 residues. DNA of the CDR3: TGTGCCAGTAGCATTGGACAGTTCACTGAAGCTTTCTTT. Translated: CASSIGQFTEAFF. Based on the CDR3 plus reference TRBV19 and TRBJ1-1, the full variable domain is DGGITQSPKYLFRKEGQNVTLSCEQNLNHDAMYWYRQDPGQGLRLIYYSQIVNDFQKGDIAEGYSVSREKKESFPLTVTSAQKNPTAFYLCASSIGQFTEAFFGQGTRLTVV.

The chain is built from TRBV6-5 and TRBJ2-7, with 8 positions matching TRBD1. Trimming at V came to 3 bases and at J to 4 bases, leaving 11 bases not matched to a gene. The CDR3 has 16 residues. CDR1 and CDR2 (germline): MNHEY, SVGAGI. DNA of the CDR3: TGTGCCAGCAGTTATATGGGGACAGGAACGATTTACGAGCAGTACTTC. Translation gives CASSYMGTGTIYEQYF.

This clone was seen just once. J is TRBJ1-2 and V is TRBV11-2; weak D call: TRBD1 (6 bases). This CDR3 has 16 residues. Germline CDR1 SGHAT, CDR2 FQNNGV. Trimming cost V 2 bases and J 7 bases, with 20 bases left between them. Here the CDR3 DNA reads TGTGCCAGCAGCTTAAGGGGGACAAGAAGTCTTACTGGCTACACCTTC. Protein: CASSLRGTRSLTGYTF.

The chain has TRBV27 and TRBJ2-3, with 10 bases fitting TRBD2. This CDR3 spans 14 amino acids. Germline CDR1 reads MNHEY; CDR2 reads SMNVEV (reference sequence). V gave up 6 bases and J gave up 4 bases; unmatched junction bases: 4. CDR3 nucleotides: TGTGCCAGCAGGAGCGGGGGGGCCCCAGATACGCAGTATTTT. This sequence encodes CASRSGGAPDTQYF.